This is a list of T cell receptor beta chains from one sample in a study of cytomegalovirus exposure and HLA in healthy donors. The method was immunoSEQ multiplex PCR; TCRdb's version includes in-frame clones alone and lacks a portion of them. The repertoire has approximately 200,000 clones, about four fifths of them found once; the top ten carry roughly 7%. Sequenced: PBMCs. The receptors were gathered from a young man in good health and CMV-seropositive. Each CDR3 is given with its conserved first and last residue. The order of the fields is clone size, V gene, D gene, J gene, CDR3 protein, CDR3 DNA. D genes are given only for firm matches. Only some rows state a clone size, as once, few, many or a class for expanded clones.

>.|TRBV5-1|.|TRBJ1-4
CASSFGGGEEKLFF
TGCGCCAGCAGCTTCGGGGGAGGTGAGGAAAAACTGTTTTTT
>.|TRBV30|TRBD2|TRBJ2-7
CAWALGTSGTYEQYF
TGTGCCTGGGCTCTCGGGACTAGCGGGACCTACGAGCAGTACTTC
>few|TRBV2|.|TRBJ2-3
CASWQGTDTQYF
TGTGCCAGCTGGCAGGGGACAGATACGCAGTATTTT
>once|TRBV28|.|TRBJ2-6
CASGDTRSGANVLTF
TGTGCCAGCGGGGACACGAGGTCTGGGGCCAACGTCCTGACTTTC
>.|TRBV29-1|.|TRBJ2-1
CSVDGRALYGEQFF
TGCAGCGTTGACGGGCGGGCTCTATACGGGGAGCAGTTCTTC
>.|TRBV15|.|TRBJ2-2
CATSRVLTGLEGELFF
TGTGCCACCAGCAGGGTCTTAACAGGGCTGGAAGGGGAGCTGTTTTTT
>.|TRBV4-1|TRBD1|TRBJ2-2
CASSQGQGAAGELFF
TGCGCCAGCAGCCAAGGGCAGGGGGCGGCCGGGGAGCTGTTTTTT
>once|TRBV7-2|TRBD1|TRBJ1-2
CASSYNRGTYGYTF
TGTGCCAGCAGCTACAACAGGGGGACCTATGGCTACACCTTC
>.|TRBV28|.|TRBJ1-5
CASSLSGVGQPQHF
TGTGCCAGCAGTTTATCAGGGGTTGGACAGCCCCAGCATTTT
>once|TRBV19|.|TRBJ1-3
CASSPNRDPGNTIYF
TGTGCCAGTAGTCCAAACAGGGATCCTGGAAACACCATATATTTT
>.|TRBV7-6|.|TRBJ2-2
CASSLAGDTGELFF
TGTGCCAGCAGCTTAGCCGGGGACACCGGGGAGCTGTTTTTT
>.|TRBV5-1|.|TRBJ2-5
CASSGDNNRETQYF
TGCGCCAGCAGCGGGGACAACAATAGGGAGACCCAGTACTTC
>.|TRBV18|.|TRBJ2-6
CASSLQGLSSGANVLTF
TGTGCCAGCTCGCTCCAGGGACTGAGCTCTGGGGCCAACGTCCTGACTTTC
>.|TRBV6-5|.|TRBJ1-2
CASSSRDKINYGYTF
TGTGCCAGCAGTTCCCGGGACAAGATTAACTATGGCTACACCTTC
>.|TRBV4-2|TRBD2|TRBJ2-1
CASSLGASGNNEQFF
TGTGCCAGCAGCTTGGGCGCTAGCGGGAACAATGAGCAGTTCTTC
>.|TRBV6-1|TRBD1|TRBJ2-3
CASTLQGQGPDTQYF
TGTGCCAGCACCCTCCAGGGACAGGGGCCAGATACGCAGTATTTT
>medium-sized|TRBV4-2|TRBD2|TRBJ2-2
CASSQDGREGPTGELFF
TGTGCCAGCAGCCAAGACGGACGGGAGGGCCCCACCGGGGAGCTGTTTTTT
>.|TRBV27|TRBD1|TRBJ2-1
CASSGTGLSYNEQFF
TGTGCCAGCAGCGGGACAGGGTTGTCCTACAATGAGCAGTTCTTC
>.|TRBV15|.|TRBJ1-4
CATSSGGGEKLFF
TGTGCCACCAGCAGCGGGGGTGGTGAAAAACTGTTTTTT
>once|TRBV7-2|.|TRBJ1-5
CASSRQGNQPQHF
TGTGCCAGCAGCCGACAGGGCAATCAGCCCCAGCATTTT
>.|TRBV7-2|.|TRBJ2-6
CASSLAGRITGANVLTF
TGTGCCAGCAGCTTAGCTGGGAGAATAACTGGGGCCAACGTCCTGACTTTC
>.|TRBV2|TRBD2|TRBJ2-3
CASSEAPGTSVTDTQYF
TGTGCCAGCAGTGAAGCACCCGGGACTAGCGTGACAGATACGCAGTATTTT
>.|TRBV6-5|.|TRBJ1-1
CASSYSAANTEAFF
TGTGCCAGCAGTTACTCAGCCGCGAACACTGAAGCTTTCTTT
>.|TRBV7-2|.|TRBJ1-1
CASSLSPGDTEAFF
TGTGCCAGCAGCTTATCTCCAGGGGATACTGAAGCTTTCTTT
>.|TRBV27|.|TRBJ2-1
CASSFEGPSSYNEQFF
TGTGCCAGCAGTTTTGAGGGCCCGAGCTCCTACAATGAGCAGTTCTTC
>once|TRBV29-1|TRBD2|TRBJ2-6
CSVAVAGGSGANVLTF
TGCAGCGTTGCGGTAGCGGGAGGCTCTGGGGCCAACGTCCTGACTTTC
>.|TRBV6-1|.|TRBJ1-1
CASSYTGGVTEAFF
TGTGCCAGCAGTTATACAGGTGGGGTCACTGAAGCTTTCTTT
>.|TRBV6-5|.|TRBJ2-6
CAAGEQTGANVLTF
TGTGCCGCTGGGGAGCAGACTGGGGCCAACGTCCTGACTTTC
>once|TRBV6-1|TRBD2|TRBJ2-1
CASNPGLAGYEQFF
TGTGCCAGCAACCCGGGACTAGCGGGATATGAGCAGTTCTTC
>.|TRBV9|TRBD1|TRBJ2-2
CASSVEGAATGELFF
TGTGCCAGCAGCGTAGAGGGGGCGGCGACCGGGGAGCTGTTTTTT
>.|TRBV11-3|.|TRBJ2-5
CASSRRSGFQETQYF
TGTGCCAGCAGCCGCAGGAGCGGGTTCCAAGAGACCCAGTACTTC
>once|TRBV7-2|.|TRBJ2-7
CASSLAGGHPYEQYF
TGTGCCAGCAGCTTAGCGGGAGGCCACCCCTACGAGCAGTACTTC
>.|TRBV5-1|TRBD1|TRBJ2-2
CASSPRDRSSSGGELFF
TGCGCCAGCAGCCCTCGGGACAGGTCTTCATCTGGAGGGGAGCTGTTTTTT
>few|TRBV11-2|.|TRBJ2-7
CASSPTRGSFSEQYF
TGTGCCAGCAGCCCTACCAGGGGAAGCTTCTCCGAGCAGTACTTC
>.|TRBV6-6|TRBD1|TRBJ1-1
CASIIDRDSEAFF
TGTGCCAGCATTATAGACAGGGACTCTGAAGCTTTCTTT
>.|TRBV4-1|TRBD1|TRBJ1-4
CASSPPRGTQGGNEKLFF
TGCGCCAGCAGCCCACCAAGAGGAACCCAGGGGGGTAATGAAAAACTGTTTTTT
>.|TRBV27|.|TRBJ2-7
CASSKRTDGAYEQYF
TGTGCCAGCAGTAAAAGGACAGACGGAGCCTACGAGCAGTACTTC
>.|TRBV27|.|TRBJ2-7
CASSSPRGDEQYF
TGTGCCAGCAGTTCCCCTCGCGGGGACGAGCAGTACTTC
>.|TRBV6-5|.|TRBJ1-2
CASSAGGAHYTF
TGTGCCAGCAGTGCTGGGGGGGCCCACTACACCTTC
>.|TRBV6-1|.|TRBJ1-2
CASSELTGGDYGYTF
TGTGCCAGCAGTGAATTGACAGGAGGTGACTATGGCTACACCTTC
>.|TRBV30|TRBD1|TRBJ2-7
CAWDRVYEQYF
TGTGCCTGGGACAGGGTCTACGAGCAGTACTTC
>.|TRBV7-2|TRBD1|TRBJ1-2
CASSLPQGGYGYTF
TGTGCCAGCAGCTTACCCCAGGGGGGCTATGGCTACACCTTC
>few|TRBV19|.|TRBJ2-2
CASSMGAGAGTGELFF
TGTGCCAGTAGTATGGGGGCGGGAGCGGGCACCGGGGAGCTGTTTTTT
>.|TRBV2|.|TRBJ2-7
CASSDPTGPYEQYF
TGTGCCAGCAGTGACCCGACAGGTCCCTACGAGCAGTACTTC
>.|TRBV4-2|TRBD2|TRBJ2-7
CASSQEGAGAYEQYF
TGTGCCAGCAGCCAAGAAGGAGCGGGAGCCTACGAGCAGTACTTC
>few|TRBV4-1|TRBD2|TRBJ2-7
CASSQGTSGRREQYF
TGCGCCAGCAGCCAGGGGACTAGCGGGAGACGCGAGCAGTACTTC